A selection of T cell receptor beta chains follows, all from one sample in a study of cytomegalovirus exposure and HLA in healthy donors. Clones were sequenced by immunoSEQ multiplex PCR, and TCRdb holds only the in-frame ones, with some missing. The profile shows about 94,000 clones, over 65% of them singletons. The sequencing sample was made of PBMCs. These TCRs come from a human donor in good health. The CDR3 runs from the conserved cysteine through the conserved F or W. Fields, in order: D gene, V gene, clone size, J gene, CDR3 DNA, CDR3 protein. A D gene is named only where the DNA matches it firmly. Expanded clones are given a class, and other clones once, few, many or no size at all.

d_call: .; v_call: TRBV2; clone_size: once; j_call: TRBJ1-2; cdr3_nt: TGTGCCAGCAGTCCGCAGTCGGGACAATCTAACTATGGCTACACCTTC; cdr3_aa: CASSPQSGQSNYGYTF
d_call: .; v_call: TRBV11-2; clone_size: .; j_call: TRBJ2-5; cdr3_nt: TGTGCCAGCAGCTTCTCCAGAACCAAAGAGACCCAGTACTTC; cdr3_aa: CASSFSRTKETQYF
d_call: .; v_call: TRBV7-2; clone_size: .; j_call: TRBJ1-2; cdr3_nt: TGTGCCAGCAGCTTAGCAGGGGGAAGAAGTGGCTACACCTTC; cdr3_aa: CASSLAGGRSGYTF
d_call: .; v_call: TRBV4-3; clone_size: .; j_call: TRBJ1-1; cdr3_nt: TGCGCCAGCAGCCAAGATCAAGGGCCGGGGGGGATGAACACTGAAGCTTTCTTT; cdr3_aa: CASSQDQGPGGMNTEAFF
d_call: TRBD1; v_call: TRBV7-3; clone_size: once; j_call: TRBJ2-7; cdr3_nt: TGTGCCAGCAGCTTTGGGGACAGATCGAACGAGCAGTACTTC; cdr3_aa: CASSFGDRSNEQYF
d_call: .; v_call: TRBV27; clone_size: .; j_call: TRBJ1-1; cdr3_nt: TGTGCCAGCAGTCCCCCCCCGACAGGGAACACTGAAGCTTTCTTT; cdr3_aa: CASSPPPTGNTEAFF
d_call: .; v_call: TRBV18; clone_size: .; j_call: TRBJ2-3; cdr3_nt: TGTGCCAGCTCACCTTGGGCGGGCCCAGATACGCAGTATTTT; cdr3_aa: CASSPWAGPDTQYF
d_call: .; v_call: TRBV27; clone_size: .; j_call: TRBJ2-7; cdr3_nt: TGTGCCAGCAGTTTATCGGCTAGATACGAGCAGTACTTC; cdr3_aa: CASSLSARYEQYF
d_call: .; v_call: TRBV28; clone_size: few; j_call: TRBJ2-3; cdr3_nt: TGTGCCAGCAGTTATGGGGCAGCGTACACAGATACGCAGTATTTT; cdr3_aa: CASSYGAAYTDTQYF
d_call: .; v_call: TRBV10-3; clone_size: .; j_call: TRBJ1-2; cdr3_nt: TGTGCCATCAGTGAGTCGGAGGGAACTAACTATGGCTACACCTTC; cdr3_aa: CAISESEGTNYGYTF
d_call: .; v_call: TRBV7-8; clone_size: .; j_call: TRBJ1-1; cdr3_nt: TGTGCCAGCAGCCGACAGCTGAACACTGAAGCTTTCTTT; cdr3_aa: CASSRQLNTEAFF